This TCR beta chain was recorded in a study of cytomegalovirus exposure and HLA in healthy donors. About the research overall: Assignment to the Caucasian-associated ancestry cluster applied to around 82% of the roughly 420 genotyped donors.

With 60 Vbeta and 13 Jbeta primers, the PCR was carried out. Produced via immunoSEQ multiplex PCR; TCRdb's table is partial and in-frame only. This table has around 160,000 clones, approximately 73% appearing once. The CDR3 is made up of 15 amino acids. V gave up 7 bases and J gave up 2 bases; unmatched junction bases: 10. The germline gives CDR1 SNHLY, CDR2 FYNNEI. As to this clone: Antigen: not known.

The study's findings and limits: Later, TCR association rates were found to vary by HLA locus, highest for DRB1 and lowest for HLA-C. TCR beta chain V- and J-gene trimming was linked, in a later analysis, to a missense variant in DCLRE1C. Segments of the TCR beta V type were, in most cases, productive about 90% or about 30% of the time in an earlier analysis.

This clonotype originated in a man aged 50-60 years in good health and CMV-seronegative. V and J are TRBV2 and TRBJ2-7, with TRBD2 matching over 8 bases. Sequencing was done on a sample of PBMCs. The CDR3 DNA reads TGTGCCAGCACCATAGCGGCGGGGGGAGCCTACGAGCAGTACTTC. Its protein product is CASTIAAGGAYEQYF.